This passage covers 19 T cell receptor beta chains from one sample sequenced in a study of cytomegalovirus exposure and HLA in healthy donors. The PCR was carried out with 60 Vbeta primers and 13 Jbeta primers. Generated by immunoSEQ multiplex PCR, the TCRdb table keeps only in-frame clones and is missing some. The sample includes 45,000 or so clones. The sequenced sample was PBMCs. The receptor source for this set is a male donor in good health and CMV-seronegative.

The chain combines TRBV6-1 with TRBJ2-1; 11 bases are a match to TRBD2. Per the germline V gene, CDR1 is MNHNS and CDR2 is SASEGT. J was trimmed by 9 bases and V by 4 bases; bases with no gene match: 8. CDR3 length: 15 residues. The CDR3: CASSVTSGSTTEQFF. CDR3 nucleotides: TGTGCCAGCAGTGTAACTAGCGGGAGTACCACTGAGCAGTTCTTC.

The chain joins TRBV30 to TRBJ2-3; the match to TRBD2 covers 13 bases. Germline CDR1 GTSNPN, CDR2 SVGIG (reference sequence). V lost 0 bases and J lost 6; bases outside the gene matches: 6. The CDR3 loop spans 16 amino acids. CDR3: CAWSVGTSGMGDTQYF. The CDR3 DNA is TGTGCCTGGAGTGTCGGGACTAGCGGGATGGGGGATACGCAGTATTTT.

This chain joins TRBV18 and TRBJ2-3; the D gene is possibly TRBD1 (8 bases). V was pared by 3 bases and J by 4 bases, with 17 bases between. This CDR3 region has 16 residues. Germline assignment: CDR1 KGHSH and CDR2 LQKENI. The CDR3 region is CASSPSGQGGADTQYF. In DNA form, the CDR3 reads TGTGCCAGCTCACCTTCAGGACAGGGAGGGGCAGATACGCAGTATTTT.

V gene TRBV6-5 combines with J gene TRBJ2-1, with TRBD2 matching 13 bases. Looked up from germline, CDR1 is MNHEY and CDR2 is SVGAGI. Trimming removed 6 bases from V and 7 bases from J; junction bases left unmatched: 0. This CDR3 is built from 13 residues. The CDR3: CASRTSGRNEQFF. CDR3 nucleotide sequence: TGTGCCAGCAGGACTAGCGGGAGGAATGAGCAGTTCTTC.

The CDR3 DNA reads as TGTGCCAGCAGCTTCCTGGCGGGACTACTAGCGGAGAACAATGAGCAGTTCTTC. Protein sequence: CASSFLAGLLAENNEQFF. J is TRBJ2-1 and V is TRBV7-6, with 8 nucleotides matching TRBD2. This CDR3 has 18 amino acids. V lost 3 bases, J lost 5 bases, and 15 bases stayed unmatched. CDR1 is SGHVS, CDR2 FNYEAQ, per germline.

The V and J genes are TRBV7-9 and TRBJ1-5; D remains unclear. Germline V gene sequence: CDR1 SEHNR, CDR2 FQNEAQ (reference sequence). The CDR3 loop spans 15 amino acids. V was trimmed by 1 base and J by 9 bases, leaving 16 bases between them. CDR3 nucleotide sequence: TGTGCCAGCAGCTTAGGATTCGGGGAAGTAGGGCCCCAGCATTTT. Translating it yields CASSLGFGEVGPQHF.

Remarks on this clone: At one end, the junction sequence differs from germline, possibly due to a read error. The chain recombines TRBV18 with TRBJ2-7; 13 nucleotides line up with TRBD2. Germline V gene lookup returns CDR1 KGHSH and CDR2 LQKENI. The CDR3 has 17 residues. The CDR3 DNA reads TGTGCCAGCTCTCCACGTACTAGCGGGAGGGCCTCCTACGAGCAGTACTTC. As protein: CASSPRTSGRASYEQYF.

This chain joins TRBV30 and TRBJ1-3; 7 nucleotides align to TRBD1. Germline lookup yields CDR1 GTSNPN and CDR2 SVGIG (reference sequence). V was clipped by 5 bases and J by 1 base; unmatched bases: 8. The CDR3 contains 15 residues. DNA of the CDR3: TGTGCCTGGGCGGGTAACAGGGGATCTGGAAACACCATATATTTT. This codes for CAWAGNRGSGNTIYF.

This chain uses TRBV5-1 with TRBJ2-7, with D tentatively TRBD1 (8 bases). The CDR3 spans 14 residues. The germline V gene has CDR1 SGHRS and CDR2 YFSETQ. Trimming cost V 1 base and J 6 bases, with 14 bases left between them. DNA for the CDR3: TGCGCCAGCAGCTTGAATACAGGGGGGGGCGAGCAGTACTTC. It codes for CASSLNTGGGEQYF.

Comments on this clone: The junction shows a germline mismatch at one end, possibly a read error. Other DNA sequences of this sample code for an identical CDR3. The chain carries TRBV6-5 and TRBJ2-2; TRBD1 matches at 11 bases. This CDR3 has 15 residues. The germline gives CDR1 MNHEY, CDR2 SVGAGI. CDR3 protein: CASRPGQGDIGELFF. The CDR3, as DNA: TGCGCCAGCAGACCGGGACAGGGGGATATAGGGGAGCTGTTTTTT.

The chain is built from TRBV5-1 and TRBJ1-1; 7 nucleotides match TRBD1. This CDR3 region has 15 residues. Germline lookup yields CDR1 SGHRS and CDR2 YFSETQ. J gave up 4 bases and V 4 bases, and 10 bases lay outside the gene matches. CDR3 residues: CASSPSTGRTTEAFF. The CDR3 DNA sequence: TGCGCCAGCAGCCCCTCGACAGGGAGGACCACTGAAGCTTTCTTT.

The chain employs TRBV11-2 and TRBJ2-7, with D unresolved. Trimming took off 1 base at V and 1 base at J, with 14 bases between the two ends. The length of the CDR3 is 16 residues. Per germline, CDR1 SGHAT and CDR2 FQNNGV. CDR3 sequence: CASSLGSALGSYEQYF. The CDR3 DNA reads TGTGCCAGCAGCTTAGGTTCGGCTCTAGGATCCTACGAGCAGTACTTC.

V gene TRBV7-9 combines with J gene TRBJ2-5, with TRBD1 matching 11 bases. The germline gives CDR1 SEHNR, CDR2 FQNEAQ (reference sequence). The CDR3 runs 18 residues. V dropped 1 base and J dropped 5; count of bases not matched to a gene: 12. CDR3 sequence (DNA): TGTGCCAGCAGCTTAGGTCTGAGGACAGGGGGCCCCGGGGAGACCCAGTACTTC. The encoded protein is CASSLGLRTGGPGETQYF.

The J gene is TRBJ1-1, the V gene TRBV5-1; 9 bases line up with TRBD1. The germline gives CDR1 SGHRS, CDR2 YFSETQ. Unmatched junction bases numbered 9, after V lost 4 bases and J lost 8 bases. The CDR3 has 14 residues. CDR3 nucleotide sequence: TGCGCCAGCAGCCCAGGGACAGGGAAGTGGGAAGCTTTCTTT. Its translation is CASSPGTGKWEAFF.

The V gene is TRBV6-1, the J gene TRBJ1-1, with 9 bases fitting TRBD1. CDR3 length: 13 residues. The J segment lost 9 bases and the V segment lost 7 bases, leaving 9 bases of the junction unmatched. CDR1 is MNHNS and CDR2 is SASEGT in the germline V gene. The CDR3 coding sequence is TGTGCCAGCATTCGGACAGGGGCAACAAAAGCTTTCTTT. This encodes CASIRTGATKAFF.

This chain uses TRBV28 with TRBJ1-5, with D unresolved. The CDR3 loop spans 13 amino acids. Deletions cut 7 bases from V and 4 bases from J, with 11 bases between. Germline V gene sequence: CDR1 MDHEN, CDR2 SYDVKM. The CDR3 reads CASTLVVNQPQHF. The CDR3 DNA reads as TGTGCCAGCACCCTCGTAGTGAATCAGCCCCAGCATTTT.

The rearrangement links TRBV7-2 to TRBJ2-2, with 10 bases lining up with TRBD2. The CDR3 loop spans 17 amino acids. Looked up from germline, CDR1 is SGHTA and CDR2 is FQGNSA. V lost 0 bases, J lost 8 bases, and 9 bases stayed unmatched. CDR3: CASSLAPSGRRTGELFF. DNA for the CDR3: TGTGCCAGCAGCTTAGCACCTAGCGGGAGAAGAACGGGGGAGCTGTTTTTT.

The chain carries TRBV5-1 and TRBJ2-7, with D perhaps TRBD2 (6 bases). Germline values: CDR1 SGHRS, CDR2 YFSETQ. The CDR3 extends over 14 amino acids. Trimming pared 2 bases from V and 6 bases from J, leaving 15 bases between. The DNA of the CDR3 is TGCGCCAGCAGCTTTGGCGGGGAAGCGGCCGAGCAGTACTTC. Translation: CASSFGGEAAEQYF.

The chain has TRBV4-1 and TRBJ2-5, with 10 bases fitting TRBD2. TRBJ2-7 matches the DNA end more closely, so the J call is doubtful. Germline CDR1 reads MGHRA; CDR2 reads YSYEKL. The CDR3 length is 17 residues. The CDR3 nucleotides read TGCGCCAGCAGCCAATTAACCGGGACTAGCGATCCCTACGAGCAGTACTTC. The encoded protein is CASSQLTGTSDPYEQYF.